The 3 T cell receptor beta chains listed next were all sequenced from one sample in a study of cytomegalovirus exposure and HLA in healthy donors (dated by TCRdb to the late 2010s). Libraries were built with the immunoSEQ multiplex PCR assay. For the multiplex PCR, a mixture combining 60 forward primers for TCR Vbeta segments and 13 reverse primers for TCR Jbeta segments was used. TCRdb provides this immuneACCESS table in a form limited to in-frame rearrangements. Some clones are lacking; in checked studies, under half of them reflect an unresolved V gene, and why the rest are absent is not known. Here the sample has about 150,000 clones; over 70% occur a single time. The biggest ten clones account for more than 10% of the sample. Sequencing input: PBMCs. These TCRs come from a man aged 30 to 45 in good health and CMV-seropositive.

This clone was counted a few times. CDR3 in amino acids: CASSMRSSTGELFF. The CDR3 DNA sequence: TGTGCCAGCAGCATGAGGAGTAGCACCGGGGAGCTGTTTTTT. V usage is TRBV4-2 and J usage is TRBJ2-2; D is ambiguous. The CDR3 length is 14 residues. Germline V gene sequence: CDR1 LGHNA, CDR2 YNFKEQ. The ends were cut back, 5 bases at V and 4 bases at J, with 11 bases in the middle.

This clone was observed a single time. The gene calls are TRBV29-1 and TRBJ2-5; 8 bases are a match to TRBD2. J was trimmed by 7 bases and V by 6 bases; bases with no gene match: 4. Germline V CDR1 and CDR2: SQVTM, ANQGSEA. The CDR3 totals 11 residues. The CDR3 region is CSVGSGGTQYF. DNA of the CDR3: TGCAGCGTCGGCAGCGGGGGGACCCAGTACTTC.

The gene calls are TRBV7-9 and TRBJ2-7; 8 nucleotides align to TRBD2. Trimming cost V 5 bases and J 2 bases; bases outside gene matches: 8. CDR1 is SEHNR and CDR2 is FQNEAQ in the germline V gene (reference sequence). There are 15 residues in the CDR3. CDR3 protein: CASSLRREGPYEQYF. CDR3 nucleotide sequence: TGTGCCAGCAGCCTCCGTCGGGAGGGCCCCTACGAGCAGTACTTC.